The present T cell receptor (beta chain) was sequenced within a study of T cells in Graves' hyperthyroidism and ophthalmopathy. Regarding the study as a whole: The model predicted ophthalmopathy a median around six months before onset. By a 13 V-J model, ophthalmopathy was set apart from stable hyperthyroidism.

RNA transcripts were the template for amplifying TCR beta CDR3 regions. HTBI primers were the set used in a first-round RT-PCR of the TCR CDR3. A single record per CDR3 protein comes from TCRdb applying MiXCR to the multiplex PCR reads. This sample has approximately 200,000 distinct CDR3 sequences, with 15% to 20% found just once. Many counts were recorded for this clonotype. Its antigen is unknown. This TCR came from a middle-aged man with Graves' hyperthyroidism. What was sequenced was blood.

CDR3 residues: CAWSVGTDNSPLHF. CDR3 coding DNA: TGTGCCTGGAGTGTAGGGACAGATAATTCACCCCTCCACTTT. The genes are TRBV30 and TRBJ1-6; 7 bases fit TRBD1. This CDR3 has 14 amino acids. The trim removed 0 bases at V and 5 bases at J, leaving 1 base unmatched. Germline V gene sequence: CDR1 GTSNPN, CDR2 SVGIG (reference sequence).